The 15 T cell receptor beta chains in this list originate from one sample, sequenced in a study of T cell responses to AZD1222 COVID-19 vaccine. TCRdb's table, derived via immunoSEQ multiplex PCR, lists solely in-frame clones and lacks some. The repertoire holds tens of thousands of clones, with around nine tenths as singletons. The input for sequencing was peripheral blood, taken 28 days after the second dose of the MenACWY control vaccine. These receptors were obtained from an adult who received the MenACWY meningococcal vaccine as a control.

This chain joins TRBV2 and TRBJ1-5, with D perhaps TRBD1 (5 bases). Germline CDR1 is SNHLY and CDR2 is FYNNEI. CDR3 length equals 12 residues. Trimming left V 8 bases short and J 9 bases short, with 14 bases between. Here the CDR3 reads CASGGTGGPQHF. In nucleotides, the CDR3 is TGTGCCAGCGGGGGGACTGGAGGGCCCCAGCATTTT. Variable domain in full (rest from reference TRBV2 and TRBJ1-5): EPEVTQTPSHQVTQMGQEVILRCVPISNHLYFYWYRQILGQKVEFLVSFYNNEISEKSEIFDDQFSVERPDGSNFTLKIRSTKLEDSAMYFCASGGTGGPQHFGDGTRLSIL.

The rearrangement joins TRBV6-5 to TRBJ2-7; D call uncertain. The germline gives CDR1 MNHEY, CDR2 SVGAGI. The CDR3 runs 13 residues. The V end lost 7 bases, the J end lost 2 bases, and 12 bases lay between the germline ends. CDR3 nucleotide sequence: TGTGCCAGCACATCGACGGATGCCTACGAGCAGTACTTC. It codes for CASTSTDAYEQYF.

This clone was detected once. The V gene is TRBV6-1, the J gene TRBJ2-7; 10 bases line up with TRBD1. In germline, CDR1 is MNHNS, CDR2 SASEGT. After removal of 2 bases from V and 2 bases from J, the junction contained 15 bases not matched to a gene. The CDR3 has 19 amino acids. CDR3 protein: CASSESMGQGRRLTYEQYF. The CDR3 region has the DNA TGTGCCAGCAGTGAATCTATGGGACAGGGGAGGCGTCTGACCTACGAGCAGTACTTC.

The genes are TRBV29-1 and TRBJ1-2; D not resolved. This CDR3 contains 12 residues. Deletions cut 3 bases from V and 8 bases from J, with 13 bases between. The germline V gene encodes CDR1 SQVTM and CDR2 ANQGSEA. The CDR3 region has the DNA TGCAGCGTTGACGAGGCCAAAAGGGGCTACACCTTC. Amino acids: CSVDEAKRGYTF.

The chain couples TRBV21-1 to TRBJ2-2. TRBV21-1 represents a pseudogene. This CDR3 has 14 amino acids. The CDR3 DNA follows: TGTGCCAGCGGCCCTGATGGTAAGGCCGGGGAGCTGTTTTTT. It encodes CASGPDGKAGELFF.

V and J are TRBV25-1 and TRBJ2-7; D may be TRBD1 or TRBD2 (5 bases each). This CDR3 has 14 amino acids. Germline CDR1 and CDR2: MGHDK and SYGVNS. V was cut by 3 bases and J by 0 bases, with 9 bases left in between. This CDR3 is CASSERDVSYEQYF. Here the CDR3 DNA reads TGTGCCAGCAGTGAGAGGGACGTCTCCTACGAGCAGTACTTC.

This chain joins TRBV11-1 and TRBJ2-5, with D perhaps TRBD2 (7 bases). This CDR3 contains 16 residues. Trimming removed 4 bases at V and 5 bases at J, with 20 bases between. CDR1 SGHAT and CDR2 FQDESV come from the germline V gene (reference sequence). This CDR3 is CASSWGRTSGGETQYF. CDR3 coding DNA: TGTGCCAGCAGCTGGGGGAGGACTAGTGGGGGCGAGACCCAGTACTTC.

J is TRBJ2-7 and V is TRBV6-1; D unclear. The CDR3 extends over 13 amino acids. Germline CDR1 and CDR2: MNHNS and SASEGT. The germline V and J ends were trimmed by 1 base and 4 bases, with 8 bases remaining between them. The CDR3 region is CASSEGGLYEQYF. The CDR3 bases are TGTGCCAGCAGTGAAGGGGGTCTTTACGAGCAGTACTTC.

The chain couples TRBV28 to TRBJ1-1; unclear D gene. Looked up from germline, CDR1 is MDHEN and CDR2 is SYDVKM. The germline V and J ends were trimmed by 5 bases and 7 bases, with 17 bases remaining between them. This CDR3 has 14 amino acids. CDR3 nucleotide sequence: TGTGCCAGCAGTCAAGACAAAGAGAGGTATGAAGCTTTCTTT. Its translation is CASSQDKERYEAFF.

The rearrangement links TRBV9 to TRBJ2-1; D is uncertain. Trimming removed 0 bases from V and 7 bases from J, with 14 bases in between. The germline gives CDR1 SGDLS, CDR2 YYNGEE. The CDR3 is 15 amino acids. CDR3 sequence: CASSVVRSTVNEQFF. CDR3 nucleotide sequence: TGTGCCAGCAGCGTAGTAAGGAGTACGGTGAATGAGCAGTTCTTC.

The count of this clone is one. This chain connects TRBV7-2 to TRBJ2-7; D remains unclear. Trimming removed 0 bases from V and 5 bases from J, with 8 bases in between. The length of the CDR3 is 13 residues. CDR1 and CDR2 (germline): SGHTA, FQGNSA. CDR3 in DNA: TGTGCCAGCAGCTTAGCCGGCAGGAACGAGCAGTACTTC. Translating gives CASSLAGRNEQYF.

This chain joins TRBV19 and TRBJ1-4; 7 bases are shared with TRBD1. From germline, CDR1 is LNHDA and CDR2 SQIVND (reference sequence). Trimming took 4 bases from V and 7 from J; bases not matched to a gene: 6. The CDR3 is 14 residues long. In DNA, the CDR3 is TGTGCCAGTAGTAGCGGGACAGAGGGTGAAAAACTGTTTTTT. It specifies CASSSGTEGEKLFF. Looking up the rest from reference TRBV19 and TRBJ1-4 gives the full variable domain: DGGITQSPKYLFRKEGQNVTLSCEQNLNHDAMYWYRQDPGQGLRLIYYSQIVNDFQKGDIAEGYSVSREKKESFPLTVTSAQKNPTAFYLCASSSGTEGEKLFFGSGTQLSVL.

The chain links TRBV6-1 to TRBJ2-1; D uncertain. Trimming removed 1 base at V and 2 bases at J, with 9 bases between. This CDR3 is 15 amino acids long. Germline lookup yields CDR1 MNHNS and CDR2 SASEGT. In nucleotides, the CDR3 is TGTGCCAGCAGTGAAGTGTTTTCAACCTACAATGAGCAGTTCTTC. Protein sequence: CASSEVFSTYNEQFF.

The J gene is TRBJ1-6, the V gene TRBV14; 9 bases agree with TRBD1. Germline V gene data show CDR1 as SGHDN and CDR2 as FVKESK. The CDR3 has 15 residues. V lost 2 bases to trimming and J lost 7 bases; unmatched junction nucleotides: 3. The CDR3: CASSQLGQGNSPLHF. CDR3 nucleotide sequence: TGTGCCAGCAGCCAACTAGGACAGGGGAATTCACCCCTCCACTTT.

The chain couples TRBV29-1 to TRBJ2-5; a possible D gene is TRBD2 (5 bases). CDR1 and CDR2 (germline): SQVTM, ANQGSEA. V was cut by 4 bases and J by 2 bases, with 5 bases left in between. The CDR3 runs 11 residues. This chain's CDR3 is CSVGGQETQYF. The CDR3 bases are TGCAGCGTTGGAGGGCAAGAGACCCAGTACTTC.